The 29 T cell receptor beta chains below all came from one sample that was sequenced in a study of blood T cell repertoires in COVID-19. Clones were sequenced by immunoSEQ multiplex PCR, and TCRdb holds only the in-frame ones, with some missing. The sample holds under 150,000 clones, 88% seen once. Sequenced material: peripheral blood. The receptor set was obtained from a man in his fifties or sixties with active or convalescent COVID-19.

The chain combines TRBV19 with TRBJ2-2; D ambiguous. V was shortened by 5 bases and J by 6 bases, with 7 bases between the two germline ends. Germline V gene lookup returns CDR1 LNHDA and CDR2 SQIVND (reference sequence). The CDR3 length is 12 residues. CDR3 bases: TGTGCCAGTAGTCCCCTTGCCGGGGAGCTGTTTTTT. Translating it yields CASSPLAGELFF. The full variable domain, completed using reference TRBV19 and TRBJ2-2, is DGGITQSPKYLFRKEGQNVTLSCEQNLNHDAMYWYRQDPGQGLRLIYYSQIVNDFQKGDIAEGYSVSREKKESFPLTVTSAQKNPTAFYLCASSPLAGELFFGEGSRLTVL.

The genes are TRBV11-2 and TRBJ2-3; perhaps TRBD1 as D (6 bases). Per germline, CDR1 SGHAT and CDR2 FQNNGV. V was clipped by 1 base and J by 3 bases, with 11 bases between them. The CDR3 totals 15 residues. CDR3 region: CASSLGQGWTDTQYF. CDR3 nucleotide sequence: TGTGCCAGCAGCTTAGGGCAGGGGTGGACAGATACGCAGTATTTT.

V gene TRBV30 combines with J gene TRBJ1-5; D is ambiguous. This CDR3 comprises 12 residues. Germline lookup yields CDR1 GTSNPN and CDR2 SVGIG (reference sequence). V was shortened by 8 bases and J by 4 bases, with 12 bases between the two germline ends. The CDR3 sequence is CAAAGRNQPQHF. As DNA, the CDR3 is TGTGCCGCAGCCGGGAGAAATCAGCCCCAGCATTTT. The variable domain in full, completed from reference TRBV30 and TRBJ1-5, reads SQTIHQWPATLVQPVGSPLSLECTVEGTSNPNLYWYRQAAGRGLQLLFYSVGIGQISSEVPQNLSASRPQDRQFILSSKKLLLSDSGFYLCAAAGRNQPQHFGDGTRLSIL.

The rearrangement uses TRBV28 and TRBJ2-5; the match to TRBD1 covers 7 bases. The trim removed 3 bases at V and 1 base at J, leaving 5 bases unmatched. Germline V gives CDR1 MDHEN, CDR2 SYDVKM. CDR3 length equals 15 residues. In nucleotides, the CDR3 is TGTGCCAGCAGTTTCCCAGGGGGTACCCAAGAGACCCAGTACTTC. Translated, it gives CASSFPGGTQETQYF.

This chain connects TRBV28 to TRBJ1-6, with 9 bases fitting TRBD1. The germline CDR1 and CDR2 sequences are MDHEN and SYDVKM. The CDR3 covers 16 residues. V was pared by 3 bases and J by 10 bases, with 10 bases of the junction left unmatched. CDR3 in DNA: TGTGCCAGCAGTTTTTTACCGGGACAGGGAAACTCACCCCTCCACTTT. Translated: CASSFLPGQGNSPLHF.

The chain combines TRBV5-1 with TRBJ2-7; 10 bases line up with TRBD1. V was clipped by 0 bases and J by 5 bases; unmatched bases: 2. The V gene's germline CDR1 is SGHRS and CDR2 YFSETQ. This CDR3 is 14 amino acids long. The DNA of the CDR3 is TGCGCCAGCAGCTTGGGGGGACAGGGGAACGAGCAGTACTTC. This codes for CASSLGGQGNEQYF.

V is TRBV6-6 and J is TRBJ1-1; 10 bases align to TRBD1. In germline, CDR1 is MNHNY, CDR2 SVGAGI (reference sequence). J was trimmed by 4 bases and V by 8 bases; bases with no gene match: 10. There are 15 residues in the CDR3. The CDR3 is CASEGGTGVGTEAFF. DNA of the CDR3: TGTGCCAGCGAAGGGGGGACAGGGGTGGGCACTGAAGCTTTCTTT.

This clone occurred once. V and J are TRBV18 and TRBJ1-1, with 9 bases that match TRBD1. This CDR3 comprises 14 residues. Germline CDR1 reads KGHSH; CDR2 reads LQKENI. V was clipped by 3 bases and J by 4 bases; unmatched bases: 3. CDR3 in amino acids: CASSPGQGGTEAFF. Here the CDR3 DNA reads TGTGCCAGCTCACCGGGACAGGGCGGCACTGAAGCTTTCTTT.

This sequence joins TRBV7-9 and TRBJ2-3, with TRBD2 matching 9 bases. The CDR3 runs 16 residues. Germline V lookup: CDR1 SEHNR, CDR2 FQNEAQ (reference sequence). Germline trimming cut 1 base from V and 2 bases from J; bases unmatched to any gene: 4. The CDR3 DNA reads TGTGCCAGCAGCTTAGGGCTAGCGGGACTCACAGATACGCAGTATTTT. It codes for CASSLGLAGLTDTQYF.

This sequence joins TRBV7-9 and TRBJ2-7; TRBD2 might be the D (6 bases). The CDR3 is made up of 17 amino acids. Germline lookup yields CDR1 SEHNR and CDR2 FQNEAQ (reference sequence). V was pared by 2 bases and J by 3 bases, with 20 bases between. CDR3 region: CASSLSYGGKRGYEQYF. As DNA, the CDR3 is TGTGCCAGCAGCTTATCATATGGGGGGAAAAGGGGCTACGAGCAGTACTTC.

The chain recombines TRBV10-3 with TRBJ2-7; TRBD2 might be the D (6 bases). Germline values: CDR1 ENHRY, CDR2 SYGVKD. There are 11 residues in the CDR3. V was clipped by 8 bases and J by 3 bases, with 8 bases between them. The CDR3 DNA follows: TGTGCCATCTCCGGGAGCTACGAGCAGTACTTC. Translation: CAISGSYEQYF.

This chain uses TRBV6-5 with TRBJ1-6; D is unresolved. The CDR3 is made up of 16 amino acids. The V gene lost 0 bases and the J gene lost 3 bases, with 9 bases spanning the gap. Germline CDR1 reads MNHEY; CDR2 reads SVGAGI. The CDR3 DNA follows: TGTGCCAGCAGTTACTCCACGTACTTCTATAATTCACCCCTCCACTTT. Translating gives CASSYSTYFYNSPLHF.

This chain joins TRBV10-3 and TRBJ1-4; perhaps TRBD1 as D (5 bases). The CDR3 is made up of 16 amino acids. CDR1 is ENHRY and CDR2 is SYGVKD in the germline V gene. V was shortened by 0 bases and J by 4 bases, with 12 bases between the two germline ends. CDR3 nucleotides: TGTGCCATCAGTGAGTCCGCTCGACAGATTAATGAAAAACTGTTTTTT. Residues: CAISESARQINEKLFF.

The chain is built from TRBV27 and TRBJ2-7, with 9 bases identical to TRBD2. CDR3 length: 16 amino acids. Germline V gives CDR1 MNHEY, CDR2 SMNVEV (reference sequence). With V trimmed by 5 bases and J by 3 bases, 11 bases remained unmatched. CDR3 bases: TGTGCCAGCAGTCCACAGTTAGCGGGAGTAGGCTACGAGCAGTACTTC. This sequence encodes CASSPQLAGVGYEQYF.

The V gene is TRBV6-5, the J gene TRBJ1-2; TRBD1 aligns across 8 bases. This CDR3 spans 13 amino acids. The V gene end was trimmed by 6 bases and the J gene end by 4 bases; junction bases not matched to a gene: 4. Germline V lookup: CDR1 MNHEY, CDR2 SVGAGI. CDR3 coding DNA: TGTGCCAGCAGATCAGGGGGCGGCTATGGCTACACCTTC. Translation gives CASRSGGGYGYTF.

This rearrangement joins TRBV6-5 to TRBJ2-3, with TRBD2 identical over 11 bases. CDR1 is MNHEY, CDR2 SVGAGI, per germline. Trimming removed 4 bases from V and 3 bases from J; junction bases left unmatched: 6. This CDR3 region has 16 residues. The DNA of the CDR3 is TGTGCCAGCAGTTCCGATAGCGGGAGGGCAACAGATACGCAGTATTTT. Protein: CASSSDSGRATDTQYF.

The CDR3 protein is CASSPPGLAGPGELFF. For the CDR3, the DNA is TGTGCCAGCTCACCACCGGGACTAGCGGGCCCCGGGGAGCTGTTTTTT. This sequence joins TRBV18 and TRBJ2-2, with TRBD2 matching over 12 bases. This CDR3 is built from 16 residues. J gave up 6 bases and V 0 bases, and 2 bases lay outside the gene matches. CDR1 and CDR2 (germline): KGHSH, LQKENI.

The rearrangement uses TRBV18 and TRBJ1-3, with D possibly matching TRBD1 (5 bases). The CDR3 has 15 residues. V was pared by 1 base and J by 0 bases, with 7 bases between. CDR1 and CDR2 (germline): KGHSH, LQKENI. The DNA of the CDR3 is TGTGCCAGCTCACCACAGGGGCCCTCTGGAAACACCATATATTTT. The encoded protein is CASSPQGPSGNTIYF.

The rearrangement uses TRBV2 and TRBJ1-5; a weak D match, TRBD1 (6 bases). This CDR3 contains 14 residues. V was trimmed by 8 bases and J by 2 bases, leaving 13 bases between them. Germline lookup yields CDR1 SNHLY and CDR2 FYNNEI. This CDR3 reads CASHGAGGNQPQHF. The CDR3 nucleotides read TGTGCCAGCCACGGGGCAGGGGGCAATCAGCCCCAGCATTTT.

The rearrangement uses TRBV7-3 and TRBJ2-5; 14 bases are shared with TRBD2. Germline loops: CDR1 SGHTA, CDR2 FQGTGA. V dropped 3 bases and J dropped 4; count of bases not matched to a gene: 4. The CDR3 totals 16 residues. The CDR3, as DNA: TGTGCCAGCAGCTTTGGGACTAGCGGGAGCGGAGAGACCCAGTACTTC. Translation gives CASSFGTSGSGETQYF.

The gene calls are TRBV2 and TRBJ2-7; a weak D match, TRBD2 (6 bases). Germline assignment: CDR1 SNHLY and CDR2 FYNNEI. This CDR3 is built from 15 residues. The ends were cut back, 2 bases at V and 5 bases at J, with 16 bases in the middle. As DNA, the CDR3 is TGTGCCAGCAGTGAATTTGGCCTAGCGAGAGACGAGCAGTACTTC. This sequence encodes CASSEFGLARDEQYF.

The V call is TRBV5-1, the J call TRBJ2-7, with 9 bases fitting TRBD1. The CDR3 is 12 residues long. V shed 7 bases and J 11 bases; nucleotides not matched to a gene: 10. Germline V gene sequence: CDR1 SGHRS, CDR2 YFSETQ. The CDR3 spells CASRGTGIKKYF. The CDR3 DNA sequence: TGCGCCAGCCGCGGGACAGGGATCAAAAAGTACTTC.

The chain's CDR3 is CASSPVGAGTGDTQYF. DNA for the CDR3: TGTGCCAGCTCACCAGTCGGGGCGGGAACCGGTGATACGCAGTATTTT. V is TRBV18 and J is TRBJ2-3; weak D call: TRBD2 (6 bases). Trimming removed 2 bases at V and 6 bases at J, with 18 bases between. The CDR3 extends over 16 amino acids. Germline-derived CDR1 and CDR2 are KGHSH and LQKENI.

The V call is TRBV19, the J call TRBJ1-3; D is unclear. CDR1 is LNHDA and CDR2 is SQIVND in the germline V gene (reference sequence). V lost 5 bases and J 2 bases, leaving 13 bases between the germline ends. The CDR3 extends over 15 amino acids. For the CDR3, the DNA is TGTGCCAGTAGTGGACTCTGGACGGCTGGAAACACCATATATTTT. Its translation is CASSGLWTAGNTIYF.

The genes are TRBV7-9 and TRBJ2-5; no clear D. Trimming cost V 2 bases and J 4 bases, with 5 bases left between them. The CDR3 covers 12 residues. The germline gives CDR1 SEHNR, CDR2 FQNEAQ (reference sequence). The CDR3 DNA reads as TGTGCCAGCAGCTTATCAGGAGAGACCCAGTACTTC. This encodes CASSLSGETQYF.

This chain uses TRBV5-6 with TRBJ2-7; 10 bases line up with TRBD1. The CDR3 consists of 14 residues. From germline, CDR1 is SGHDT and CDR2 YYEEEE. V lost 4 bases and J lost 5; bases outside the gene matches: 6. CDR3 residues: CASSGRDRGHEQYF. DNA for the CDR3: TGTGCCAGCAGCGGCCGGGACAGGGGTCACGAGCAGTACTTC.

The rearrangement uses TRBV6-5 and TRBJ1-2, with 10 bases lining up with TRBD1. The CDR3 consists of 15 residues. Germline trimming cut 2 bases from V and 4 bases from J; bases unmatched to any gene: 4. Germline CDR1 is MNHEY and CDR2 is SVGAGI. In DNA, the CDR3 is TGTGCCAGCAGTTACGGAGGGACAGGGGTCTATGGCTACACCTTC. Its protein is CASSYGGTGVYGYTF.

This chain connects TRBV11-2 to TRBJ1-6; D perhaps matches TRBD1 (5 bases). The germline CDR1 and CDR2 sequences are SGHAT and FQNNGV. The V and J ends lost 1 base and 0 bases respectively, with 10 bases between them. The CDR3 extends over 17 amino acids. The CDR3, as DNA: TGTGCCAGCAGCTTAGGATGGACAAGCTCCTATAATTCACCCCTCCACTTT. Translated, it gives CASSLGWTSSYNSPLHF.

The chain employs TRBV7-8 and TRBJ2-7; maybe TRBD1 (5 bases). CDR1 SGHVS and CDR2 FQNEAQ come from the germline V gene. The CDR3 extends over 15 amino acids. V was trimmed by 1 base and J by 3 bases, leaving 13 bases between them. The CDR3 nucleotides are TGTGCCAGCAGCTTAGAGGCAGGGTTAAACTACGAGCAGTACTTC. Its translation is CASSLEAGLNYEQYF.